The clone carrying this TCR beta chain has more than one count but fewer than ten. No antigen is known for it. The ends lost 4 bases at V and 6 bases at J; junction bases unmatched: 1. The CDR3 is made up of 13 amino acids. Germline lookup yields CDR1 KGHSH and CDR2 LQKENI. Overall study results and limits: In terms of TCR gene usage, tumor memory CD4+ T cells clustered together with blood and lymph node memory CD4+ cells, as well as with lymph node naive CD4+ cells.

Full-length variable regions came from constant-region reverse primers plus semi-nested Nested Universal Primer A PCR. TCRdb fed the 5' RACE reads into MiXCR, producing one record per CDR3 protein. Altogether approximately 60,000 distinct CDR3 sequences are present, under 25% being singletons, with the ten largest covering 2.5% to 4%. Tregs were sorted as CD4+CD25+CD127-/low cells. The chain joins TRBV18 to TRBJ2-1, with 9 bases fitting TRBD2. The material sequenced was tumor-infiltrating Tregs sorted from the breast tumor. This receptor was identified in a female donor with breast cancer. CDR3 sequence: CASSLSGSNEQFF. For the CDR3, the DNA is TGTGCCAGCTCACTTAGCGGGAGCAATGAGCAGTTCTTC.